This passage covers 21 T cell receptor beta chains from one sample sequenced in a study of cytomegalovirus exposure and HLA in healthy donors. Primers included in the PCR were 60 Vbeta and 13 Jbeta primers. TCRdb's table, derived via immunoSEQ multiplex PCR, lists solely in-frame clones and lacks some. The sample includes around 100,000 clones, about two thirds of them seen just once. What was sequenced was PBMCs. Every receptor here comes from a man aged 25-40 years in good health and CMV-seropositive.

This CDR3 is CASSLEGQGDYGYTF. CDR3 in DNA: TGTGCCAGCAGTCTCGAGGGACAGGGGGACTATGGCTACACCTTC. The chain has TRBV6-5 and TRBJ1-2; 11 bases are shared with TRBD1. This CDR3 comprises 15 residues. After removal of 5 bases from V and 3 bases from J, the junction contained 5 bases not matched to a gene. Germline lookup yields CDR1 MNHEY and CDR2 SVGAGI.

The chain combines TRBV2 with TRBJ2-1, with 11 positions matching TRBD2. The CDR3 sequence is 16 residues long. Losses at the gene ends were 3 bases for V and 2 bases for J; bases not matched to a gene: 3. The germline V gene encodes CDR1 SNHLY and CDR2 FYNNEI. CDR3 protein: CASSDTSGGTYNEQFF. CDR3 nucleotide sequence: TGTGCCAGCAGTGACACTAGCGGGGGAACCTACAATGAGCAGTTCTTC.

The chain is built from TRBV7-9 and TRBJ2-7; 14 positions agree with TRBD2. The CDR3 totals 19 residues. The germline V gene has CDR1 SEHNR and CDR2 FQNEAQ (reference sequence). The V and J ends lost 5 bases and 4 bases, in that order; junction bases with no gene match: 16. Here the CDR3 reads CASSTPRGTSGSMVYEQYV. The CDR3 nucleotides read TGTGCCAGCAGCACCCCTAGGGGGACTAGCGGGAGTATGGTTTACGAGCAGTACGTC.

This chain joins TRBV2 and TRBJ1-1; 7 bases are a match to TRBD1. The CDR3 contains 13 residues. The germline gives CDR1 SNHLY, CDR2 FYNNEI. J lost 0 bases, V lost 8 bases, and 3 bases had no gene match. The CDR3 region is CASSTGLNTEAFF. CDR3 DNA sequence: TGTGCCAGCTCGACAGGGCTGAACACTGAAGCTTTCTTT.

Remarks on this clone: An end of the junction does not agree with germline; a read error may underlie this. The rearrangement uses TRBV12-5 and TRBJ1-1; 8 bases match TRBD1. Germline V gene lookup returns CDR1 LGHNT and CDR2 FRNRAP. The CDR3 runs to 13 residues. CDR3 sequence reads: CASGLVNLRDRSF. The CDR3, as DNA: TGTGCTAGTGGTTTGGTCAACCTTCGGGACAGGTCCTTT. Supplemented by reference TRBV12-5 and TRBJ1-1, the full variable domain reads DARVTQTPRHKVTEMGQEVTMRCQPILGHNTVFWYRQTMMQGLELLAYFRNRAPLDDSGMPKDRFSAEMPDATLATLKIQPSEPRDSAVYFCASGLVNLRDRSFGQGTRLTVV.

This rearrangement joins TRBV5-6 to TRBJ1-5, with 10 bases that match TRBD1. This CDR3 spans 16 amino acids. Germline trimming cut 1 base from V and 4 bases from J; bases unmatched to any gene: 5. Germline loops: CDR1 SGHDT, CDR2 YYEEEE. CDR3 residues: CASSLSRDRGNQPQHF. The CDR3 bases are TGTGCCAGCAGCTTGAGTCGGGACAGGGGTAATCAGCCCCAGCATTTT.

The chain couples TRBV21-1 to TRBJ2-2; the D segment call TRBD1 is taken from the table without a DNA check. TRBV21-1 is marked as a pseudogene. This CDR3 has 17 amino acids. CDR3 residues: CASSSPSGQGNTGELFF. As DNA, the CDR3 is TGTGCCAGCAGCAGCCCTTCGGGACAGGGAAACACCGGGGAGCTGTTTTTT.

This chain's CDR3 is CASSLGGPGVRRAKNIQYF. The CDR3 nucleotides are TGCGCCAGCAGCTTGGGGGGTCCCGGGGTACGGAGAGCCAAAAACATTCAGTACTTC. J is TRBJ2-4 and V is TRBV5-1; D possibly corresponds to TRBD2 (5 bases). The V and J ends lost 0 bases and 0 bases respectively, with 19 bases between them. The CDR3 loop spans 19 amino acids. The germline V gene encodes CDR1 SGHRS and CDR2 YFSETQ. Supplemented by reference TRBV5-1 and TRBJ2-4, the full variable domain reads KAGVTQTPRYLIKTRGQQVTLSCSPISGHRSVSWYQQTPGQGLQFLFEYFSETQRNKGNFPGRFSGRQFSNSRSEMNVSTLELGDSALYLCASSLGGPGVRRAKNIQYFGAGTRLSVL.

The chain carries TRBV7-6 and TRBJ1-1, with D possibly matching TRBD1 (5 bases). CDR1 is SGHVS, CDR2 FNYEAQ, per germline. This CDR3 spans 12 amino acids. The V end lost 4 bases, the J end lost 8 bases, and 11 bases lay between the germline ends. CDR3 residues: CASSSTGFEAFF. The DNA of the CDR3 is TGTGCCAGCAGCTCAACAGGTTTCGAAGCTTTCTTT.

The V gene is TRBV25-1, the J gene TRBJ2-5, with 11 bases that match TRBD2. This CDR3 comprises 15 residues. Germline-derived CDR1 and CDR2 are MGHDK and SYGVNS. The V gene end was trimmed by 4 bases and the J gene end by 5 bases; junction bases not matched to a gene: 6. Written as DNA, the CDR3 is TGTGCCAGCAGTGTGGTACTAGCGGGAGAGGAGACCCAGTACTTC. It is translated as CASSVVLAGEETQYF.

The DNA for the CDR3 is TGTGCCAGCAGCCCCGGGACAGGGTCCTACGAGCAGTACTTC. This translates into CASSPGTGSYEQYF. The chain employs TRBV13 and TRBJ2-7; 9 positions agree with TRBD1. CDR3 length: 14 residues. Germline-derived CDR1 and CDR2 are PRHDT and FYEKMQ (reference sequence). V shed 5 bases and J 1 base; nucleotides not matched to a gene: 3.

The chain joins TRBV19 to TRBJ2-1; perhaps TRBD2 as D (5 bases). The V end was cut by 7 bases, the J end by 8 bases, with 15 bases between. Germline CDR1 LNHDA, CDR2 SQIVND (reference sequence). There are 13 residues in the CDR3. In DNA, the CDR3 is TGTGCCAGTAAGATAGGCGGAGGATATGAGCAGTTCTTC. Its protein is CASKIGGGYEQFF.

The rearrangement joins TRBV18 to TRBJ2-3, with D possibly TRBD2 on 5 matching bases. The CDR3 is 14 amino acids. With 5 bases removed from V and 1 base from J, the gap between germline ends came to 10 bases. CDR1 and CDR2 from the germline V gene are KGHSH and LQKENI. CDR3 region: CASSASEGTDTQYF. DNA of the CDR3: TGTGCCAGCTCAGCCTCGGAGGGCACAGATACGCAGTATTTT.

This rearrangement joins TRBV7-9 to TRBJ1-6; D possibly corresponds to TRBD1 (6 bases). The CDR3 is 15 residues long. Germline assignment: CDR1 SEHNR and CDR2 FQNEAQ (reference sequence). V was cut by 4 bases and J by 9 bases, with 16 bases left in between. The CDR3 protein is CASSSDSSRGSPLHF. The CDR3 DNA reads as TGTGCCAGCAGCTCGGACAGCTCGCGTGGTTCACCCCTCCACTTT.

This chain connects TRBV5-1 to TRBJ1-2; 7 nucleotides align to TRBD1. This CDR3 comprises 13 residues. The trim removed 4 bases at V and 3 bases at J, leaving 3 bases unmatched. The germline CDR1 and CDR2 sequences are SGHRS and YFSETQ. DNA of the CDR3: TGCGCCAGCAGCCATGGGACAGACTATGGCTACACCTTC. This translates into CASSHGTDYGYTF.

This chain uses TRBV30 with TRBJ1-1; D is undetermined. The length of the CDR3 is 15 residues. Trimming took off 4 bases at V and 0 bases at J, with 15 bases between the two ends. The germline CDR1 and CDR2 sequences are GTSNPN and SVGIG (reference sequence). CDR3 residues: CAWTTGGFVNTEAFF. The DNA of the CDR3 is TGTGCCTGGACTACGGGAGGGTTTGTGAACACTGAAGCTTTCTTT.

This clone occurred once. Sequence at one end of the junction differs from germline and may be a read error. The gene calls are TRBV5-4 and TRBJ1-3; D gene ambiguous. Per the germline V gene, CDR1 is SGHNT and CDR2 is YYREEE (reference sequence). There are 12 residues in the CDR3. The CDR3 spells CASSLRGNIIYF. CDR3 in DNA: TGTGCCAGCAGCTTGAGAGGAAACATCATATATTTT.

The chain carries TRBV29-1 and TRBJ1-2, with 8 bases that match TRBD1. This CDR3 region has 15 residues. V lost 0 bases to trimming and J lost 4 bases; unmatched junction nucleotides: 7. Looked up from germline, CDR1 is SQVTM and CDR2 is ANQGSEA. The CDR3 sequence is CSVEESTGDLYGYTF. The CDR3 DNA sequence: TGCAGCGTTGAAGAGTCGACAGGGGATCTCTATGGCTACACCTTC.

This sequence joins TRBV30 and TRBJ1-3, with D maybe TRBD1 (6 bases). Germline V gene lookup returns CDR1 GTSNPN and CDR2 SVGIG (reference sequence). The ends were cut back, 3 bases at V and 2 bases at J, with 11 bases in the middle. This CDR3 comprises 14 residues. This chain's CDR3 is CAWRQGMAGNTIYF. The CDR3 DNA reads TGTGCCTGGAGACAGGGCATGGCTGGAAACACCATATATTTT.

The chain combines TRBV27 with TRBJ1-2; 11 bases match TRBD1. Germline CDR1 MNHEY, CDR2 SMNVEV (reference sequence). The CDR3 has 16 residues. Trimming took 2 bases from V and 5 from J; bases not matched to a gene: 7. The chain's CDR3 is CASSLTRTGGFYGYTF. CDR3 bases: TGTGCCAGCAGTTTAACCCGGACAGGGGGCTTTTATGGCTACACCTTC.

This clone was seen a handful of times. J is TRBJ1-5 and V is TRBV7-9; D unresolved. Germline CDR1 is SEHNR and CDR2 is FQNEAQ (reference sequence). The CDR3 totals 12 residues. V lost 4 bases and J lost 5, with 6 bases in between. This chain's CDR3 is CASSSGYQPQHF. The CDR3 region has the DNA TGTGCCAGCAGCTCTGGCTATCAGCCCCAGCATTTT.